Reported below is one TCR beta chain. Per germline, CDR1 MNHNY and CDR2 SVGAGI (reference sequence). This CDR3 has 16 amino acids. V lost 4 bases and J lost 0; bases outside the gene matches: 6. The record originates from a study of OX40 agonist ivuxolimab in advanced cancers. TCRdb's table, derived via immunoSEQ multiplex PCR, lists solely in-frame clones and lacks some. The sample contains some 150,000 clones, roughly 91% of which appear only once. The TCR comes from an adult with an advanced solid tumor such as melanoma, head and neck, liver or kidney cancer. Sequenced material: CD4+ or CD8+ T cells sorted from blood, taken in a trial of the OX40 agonist ivuxolimab. V usage is TRBV6-6 and J usage is TRBJ2-4; TRBD1 aligns across 7 bases. CDR3 coding DNA: TGTGCCAGCAGTTCGGGACAGAAGCTAGCCAAAAACATTCAGTACTTC. Its protein product is CASSSGQKLAKNIQYF.